This TCR beta chain was captured by sequencing in a study of PD-1 blockade in classical Hodgkin lymphoma. Broader study findings: Relapsed/refractory patients reportedly had lower baseline diversity than newly diagnosed patients. Possible causes of repertoire differences, disease activity or prior therapy, remain undefined.

Documented time point: newly diagnosed, previously untreated cHL patient sample. Investigators isolated CD4+ T cells from thawed PBMCs through magnetic negative selection. Researchers used newly diagnosed, untreated classical Hodgkin lymphoma PBMCs for comparison. A word on this clone: Its antigen is still unknown.

In germline, CDR1 is MNHNY, CDR2 SVGAGI (reference sequence). The V and J ends lost 3 bases and 4 bases respectively, with 7 bases between them. The CDR3 consists of 13 residues. Libraries were prepared by immunoSEQ multiplex PCR; TCRdb keeps only in-frame clonotypes and omits some of them. Of almost 20,000 clones listed, around 81% are singletons. Sequenced sample: CD4+ T cells from blood. The clonotype was recovered from a human donor with classical Hodgkin lymphoma. The V gene is TRBV6-6, the J gene TRBJ1-5; D is uncertain. The CDR3 sequence is CASSYSINQPQHF. The DNA of the CDR3 is TGTGCCAGCAGTTATTCAATAAATCAGCCCCAGCATTTT.